The present TCR beta chain was sequenced within a study of blood T cells in healthy people across ages. This clonotype was counted only a few times. A second PCR of roughly 7 to 11 cycles used a sample-barcoded 5' primer and a J-beta primer mix. MiXCR, applied by TCRdb to the 5' RACE reads, yields one record per CDR3 protein. The sample yields about 1 million distinct CDR3 sequences, 20% to 25% seen once. The junction had 7 bases not matched to a gene; V was cut back by 4 bases and J by 2 bases. CDR3 length: 15 residues. CDR1 is SGDLS and CDR2 is YYNGEE in the germline V gene. These data also formed part of another study, on T cells of mothers and their children. From that second work: Each donor was one of three healthy Caucasian mothers or one of their six children. cDNA synthesis used all extracted RNA, about 1.6 ug per 15 ul. Sample barcodes and 2-4 random nucleotides came from the second PCR's M1S primer. Every mother produced more than 8.5 million TCR beta CDR3 reads, whereas every child provided about 3 million.

Input material: blood. This rearrangement joins TRBV9 to TRBJ1-2, with 8 bases that match TRBD1. This receptor was taken from a girl aged 2-10 years in good health. The CDR3: CASSPPTGANYGYTF. The DNA of the CDR3 is TGTGCCAGCAGCCCCCCGACAGGGGCCAACTATGGCTACACCTTC.